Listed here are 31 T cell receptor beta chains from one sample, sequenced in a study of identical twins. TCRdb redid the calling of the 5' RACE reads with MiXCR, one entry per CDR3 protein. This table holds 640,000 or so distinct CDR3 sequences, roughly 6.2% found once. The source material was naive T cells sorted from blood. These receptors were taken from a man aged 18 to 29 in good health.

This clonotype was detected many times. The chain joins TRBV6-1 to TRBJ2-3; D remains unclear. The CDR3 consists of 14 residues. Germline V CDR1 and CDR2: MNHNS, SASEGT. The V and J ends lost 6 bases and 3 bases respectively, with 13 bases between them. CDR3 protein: CASRPALGTDTQYF. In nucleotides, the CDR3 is TGTGCCAGCAGACCAGCACTGGGGACAGATACGCAGTATTTT.

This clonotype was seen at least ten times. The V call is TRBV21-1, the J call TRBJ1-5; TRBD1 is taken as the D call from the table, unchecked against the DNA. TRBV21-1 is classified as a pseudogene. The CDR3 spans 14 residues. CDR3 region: CASQGTVRHQPQHF. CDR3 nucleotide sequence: TGTGCCAGCCAAGGGACAGTACGCCATCAGCCCCAGCATTTT.

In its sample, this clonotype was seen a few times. The CDR3 is CSATSSGSPDTQYF. The CDR3 DNA sequence: TGCAGTGCCACCTCTAGCGGGAGCCCAGATACGCAGTATTTT. The chain joins TRBV20-1 to TRBJ2-3; TRBD2 matches 10 bases. The ends lost 6 bases at V and 4 bases at J; junction bases unmatched: 7. The CDR3 runs 14 residues. CDR1 and CDR2 (germline): DFQATT, SNEGSKA (reference sequence).

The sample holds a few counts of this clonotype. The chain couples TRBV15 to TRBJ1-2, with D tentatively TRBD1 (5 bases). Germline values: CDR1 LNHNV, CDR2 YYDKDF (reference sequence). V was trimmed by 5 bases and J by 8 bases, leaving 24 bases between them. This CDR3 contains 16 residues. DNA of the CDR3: TGTGCCACCAGCGAGGAGGTGGGACGCCCCTATACAGGCTACACCTTC. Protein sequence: CATSEEVGRPYTGYTF.

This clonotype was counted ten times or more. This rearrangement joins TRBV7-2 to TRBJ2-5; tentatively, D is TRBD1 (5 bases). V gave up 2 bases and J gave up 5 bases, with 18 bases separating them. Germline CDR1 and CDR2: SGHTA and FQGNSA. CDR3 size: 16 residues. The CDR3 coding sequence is TGTGCCAGCAGCTTAATGATGACAGTAGATTCGGAGACCCAGTACTTC. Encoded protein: CASSLMMTVDSETQYF.

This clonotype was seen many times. The CDR3 coding sequence is TGCGCCAGCAGCGAGCTACTAGCGGGAGCGAGGACCGGGGAGCTGTTTTTT. Protein product: CASSELLAGARTGELFF. This chain joins TRBV5-1 and TRBJ2-2; TRBD2 matches at 11 bases. This CDR3 has 17 residues. Looked up from germline, CDR1 is SGHRS and CDR2 is YFSETQ. V was clipped by 4 bases and J by 5 bases; unmatched bases: 10.

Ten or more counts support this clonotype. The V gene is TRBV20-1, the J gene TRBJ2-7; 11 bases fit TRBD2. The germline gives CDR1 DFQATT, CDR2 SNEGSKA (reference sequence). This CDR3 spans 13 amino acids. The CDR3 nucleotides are TGCAGCGCAGGGACTAGCGGCTCCTACGAGCAGTACTTC. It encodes CSAGTSGSYEQYF.

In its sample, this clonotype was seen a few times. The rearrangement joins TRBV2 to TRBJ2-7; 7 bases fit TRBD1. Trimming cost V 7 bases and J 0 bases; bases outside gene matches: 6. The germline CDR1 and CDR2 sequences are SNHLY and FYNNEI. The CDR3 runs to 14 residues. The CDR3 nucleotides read TGTGCCAGCACCCTCCGGGACAGCTCCTACGAGCAGTACTTC. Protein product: CASTLRDSSYEQYF. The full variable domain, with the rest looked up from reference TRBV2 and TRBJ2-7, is EPEVTQTPSHQVTQMGQEVILRCVPISNHLYFYWYRQILGQKVEFLVSFYNNEISEKSEIFDDQFSVERPDGSNFTLKIRSTKLEDSAMYFCASTLRDSSYEQYFGPGTRLTVT.

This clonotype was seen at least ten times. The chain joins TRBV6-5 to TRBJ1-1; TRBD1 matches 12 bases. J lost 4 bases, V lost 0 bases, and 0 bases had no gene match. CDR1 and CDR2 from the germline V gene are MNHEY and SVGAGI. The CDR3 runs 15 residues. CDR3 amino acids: CASSYSGQGATEAFF. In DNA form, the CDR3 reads TGTGCCAGCAGTTACTCGGGACAGGGGGCCACTGAAGCTTTCTTT.

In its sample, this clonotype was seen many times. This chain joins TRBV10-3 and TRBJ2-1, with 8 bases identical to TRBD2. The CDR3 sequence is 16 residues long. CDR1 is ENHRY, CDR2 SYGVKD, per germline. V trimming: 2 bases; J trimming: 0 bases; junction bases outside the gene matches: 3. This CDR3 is CAISEGLAASYNEQFF. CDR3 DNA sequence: TGTGCCATCAGTGAGGGACTAGCAGCCTCCTACAATGAGCAGTTCTTC.

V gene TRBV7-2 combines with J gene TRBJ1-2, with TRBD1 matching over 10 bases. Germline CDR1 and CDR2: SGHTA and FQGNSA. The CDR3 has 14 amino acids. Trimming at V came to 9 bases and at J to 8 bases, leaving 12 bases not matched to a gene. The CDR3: CASRDRGIIEGYTF. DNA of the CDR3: TGTGCCAGTCGGGACAGGGGTATTATAGAGGGCTACACCTTC.

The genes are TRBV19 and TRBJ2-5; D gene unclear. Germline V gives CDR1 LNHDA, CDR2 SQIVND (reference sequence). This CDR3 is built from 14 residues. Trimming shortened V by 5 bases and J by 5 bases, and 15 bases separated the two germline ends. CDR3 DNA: TGTGCCAGTAGTGTTCCAGGATCGTCGGAGACCCAGTACTTC. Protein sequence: CASSVPGSSETQYF.

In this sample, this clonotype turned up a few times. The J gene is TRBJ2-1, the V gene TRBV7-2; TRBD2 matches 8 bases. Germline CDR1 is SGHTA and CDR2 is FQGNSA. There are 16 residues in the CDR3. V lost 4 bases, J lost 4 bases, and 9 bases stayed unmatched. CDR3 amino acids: CASSSRTSNLYNEQFF. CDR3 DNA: TGTGCCAGCAGCTCCAGGACTAGCAACCTATACAATGAGCAGTTCTTC. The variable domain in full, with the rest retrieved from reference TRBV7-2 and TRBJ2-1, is GAGVSQSPSNKVTEKGKDVELRCDPISGHTALYWYRQSLGQGLEFLIYFQGNSAPDKSGLPSDRFSAERTGGSVSTLTIQRTQQEDSAVYLCASSSRTSNLYNEQFFGPGTRLTVL.

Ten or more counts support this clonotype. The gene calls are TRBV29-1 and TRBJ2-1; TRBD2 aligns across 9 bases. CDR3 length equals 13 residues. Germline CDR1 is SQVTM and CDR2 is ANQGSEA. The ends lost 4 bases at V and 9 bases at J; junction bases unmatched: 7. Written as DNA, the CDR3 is TGCAGCGTTGGCGGGAGGGCCAGGAGTGAGCAGTTCTTC. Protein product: CSVGGRARSEQFF.

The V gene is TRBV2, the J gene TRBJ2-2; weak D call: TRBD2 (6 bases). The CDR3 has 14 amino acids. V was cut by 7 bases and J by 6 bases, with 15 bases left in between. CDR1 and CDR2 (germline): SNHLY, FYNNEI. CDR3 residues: CASKWAGGAGELFF. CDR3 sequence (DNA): TGTGCCAGCAAATGGGCAGGAGGGGCCGGGGAGCTGTTTTTT.

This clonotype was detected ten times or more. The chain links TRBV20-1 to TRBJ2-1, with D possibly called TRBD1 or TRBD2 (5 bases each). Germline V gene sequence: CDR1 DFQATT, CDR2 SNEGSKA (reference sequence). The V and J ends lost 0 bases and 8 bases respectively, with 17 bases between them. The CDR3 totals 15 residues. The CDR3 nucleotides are TGCAGTGCTAGAGATGTGGGACGCACCTTTGATGAGCAGTTCTTC. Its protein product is CSARDVGRTFDEQFF.

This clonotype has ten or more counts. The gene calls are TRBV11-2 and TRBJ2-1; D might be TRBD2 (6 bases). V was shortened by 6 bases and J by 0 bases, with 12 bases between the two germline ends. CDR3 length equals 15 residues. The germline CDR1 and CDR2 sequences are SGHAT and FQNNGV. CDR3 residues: CASRGRDSSYNEQFF. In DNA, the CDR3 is TGTGCCAGCAGGGGAAGGGACTCCTCCTACAATGAGCAGTTCTTC.

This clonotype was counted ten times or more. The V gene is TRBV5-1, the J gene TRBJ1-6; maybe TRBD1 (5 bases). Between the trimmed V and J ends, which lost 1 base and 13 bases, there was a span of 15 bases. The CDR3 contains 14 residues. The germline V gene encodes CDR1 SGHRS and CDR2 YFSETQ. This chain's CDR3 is CASSLKGTFNPLHF. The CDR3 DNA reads TGCGCCAGCAGCTTGAAGGGGACGTTTAATCCCCTCCACTTT.

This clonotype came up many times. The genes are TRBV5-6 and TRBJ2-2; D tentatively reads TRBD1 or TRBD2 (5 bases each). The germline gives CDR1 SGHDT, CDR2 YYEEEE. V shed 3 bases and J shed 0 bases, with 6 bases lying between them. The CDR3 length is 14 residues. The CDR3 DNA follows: TGTGCCAGCAGCTGGGGACCGAACACCGGGGAGCTGTTTTTT. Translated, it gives CASSWGPNTGELFF.

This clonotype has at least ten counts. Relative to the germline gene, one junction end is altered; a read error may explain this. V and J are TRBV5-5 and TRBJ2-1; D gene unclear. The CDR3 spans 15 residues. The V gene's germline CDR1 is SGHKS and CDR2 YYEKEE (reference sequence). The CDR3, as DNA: TGTGCCAGCTTACCATTCCGGAGCTCCTACAATGAACAGTTCTTC. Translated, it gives CASLPFRSSYNEQFF.

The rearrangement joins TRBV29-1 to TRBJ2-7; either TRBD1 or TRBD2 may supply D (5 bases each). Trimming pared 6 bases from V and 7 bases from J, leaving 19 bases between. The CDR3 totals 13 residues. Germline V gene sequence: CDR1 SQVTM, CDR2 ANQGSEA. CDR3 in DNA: TGCAGCGTGGCTGACAGTCTAAGAGGGGAGCAGTACGTC. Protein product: CSVADSLRGEQYV.

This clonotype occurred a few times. CDR3 bases: TGTGCCAGCAGTTTAAAACCCGGGAGTGGTACCGGGGAGCTGTTTTTT. Its protein is CASSLKPGSGTGELFF. This rearrangement joins TRBV28 to TRBJ2-2; a possible D gene is TRBD2 (6 bases). The CDR3 loop spans 16 amino acids. Trimming took 2 bases from V and 5 from J, leaving 15 bases between them. Germline CDR1 MDHEN, CDR2 SYDVKM.

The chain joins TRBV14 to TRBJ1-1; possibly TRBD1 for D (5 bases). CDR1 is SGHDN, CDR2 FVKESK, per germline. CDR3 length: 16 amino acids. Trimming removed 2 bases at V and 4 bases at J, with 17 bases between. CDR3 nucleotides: TGTGCCAGCAGCCAAAGGATCGGGGCGTTGGGCACTGAAGCTTTCTTT. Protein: CASSQRIGALGTEAFF.

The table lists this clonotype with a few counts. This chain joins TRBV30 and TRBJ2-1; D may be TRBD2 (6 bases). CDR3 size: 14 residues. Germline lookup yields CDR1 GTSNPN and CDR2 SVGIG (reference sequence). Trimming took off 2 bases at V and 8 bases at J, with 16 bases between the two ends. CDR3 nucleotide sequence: TGTGCCTGGAGTCCAGGACTAACAGGCGATGAGCAGTTCTTC. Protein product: CAWSPGLTGDEQFF.

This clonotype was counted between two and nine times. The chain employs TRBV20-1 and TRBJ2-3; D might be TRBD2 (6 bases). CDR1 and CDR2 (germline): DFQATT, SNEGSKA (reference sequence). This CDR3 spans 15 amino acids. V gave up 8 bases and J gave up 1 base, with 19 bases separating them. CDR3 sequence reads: CSPLPRLEGTDTQYF. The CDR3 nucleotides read TGCAGTCCCCTTCCCCGACTAGAGGGCACAGATACGCAGTATTTT.

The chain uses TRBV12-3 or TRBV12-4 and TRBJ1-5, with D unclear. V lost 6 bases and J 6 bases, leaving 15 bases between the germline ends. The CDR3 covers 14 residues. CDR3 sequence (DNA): TGTGCCAGCAGCCGCGTGGAGGTCCGTCAGCCCCAGCATTTT. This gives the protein CASSRVEVRQPQHF.

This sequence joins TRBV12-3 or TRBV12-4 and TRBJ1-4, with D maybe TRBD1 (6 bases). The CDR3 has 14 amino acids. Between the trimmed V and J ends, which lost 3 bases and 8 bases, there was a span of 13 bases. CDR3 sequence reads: CASSFPGAREKLFF. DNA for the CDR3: TGTGCCAGCAGTTTTCCGGGGGCGCGCGAAAAACTGTTTTTT.

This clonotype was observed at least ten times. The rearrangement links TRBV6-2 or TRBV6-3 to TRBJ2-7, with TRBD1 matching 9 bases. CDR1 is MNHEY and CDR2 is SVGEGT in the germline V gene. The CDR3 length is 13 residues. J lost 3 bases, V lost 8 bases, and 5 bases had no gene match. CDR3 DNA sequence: TGTGCCAGCGTTAGGACAGGGGTCTACGAGCAGTACTTC. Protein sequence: CASVRTGVYEQYF.

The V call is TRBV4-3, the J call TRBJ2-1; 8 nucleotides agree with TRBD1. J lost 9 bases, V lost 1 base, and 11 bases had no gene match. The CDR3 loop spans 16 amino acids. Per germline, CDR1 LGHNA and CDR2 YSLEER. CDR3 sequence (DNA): TGCGCCAGCAGCCAAGCGGGCGGACAGGGCGGAGGTGAGCAGTTCTTC. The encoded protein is CASSQAGGQGGGEQFF.

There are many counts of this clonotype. The CDR3 nucleotides are TGTGCCAGCAGTGGAACTAGCGGGTTCTACAATGAGCAGTTCTTC. As protein: CASSGTSGFYNEQFF. The V and J genes are TRBV6-2 or TRBV6-3 and TRBJ2-1; 9 nucleotides agree with TRBD2. The CDR3 totals 15 residues. The ends lost 5 bases at V and 3 bases at J; junction bases unmatched: 5. Germline lookup yields CDR1 MNHEY and CDR2 SVGEGT.

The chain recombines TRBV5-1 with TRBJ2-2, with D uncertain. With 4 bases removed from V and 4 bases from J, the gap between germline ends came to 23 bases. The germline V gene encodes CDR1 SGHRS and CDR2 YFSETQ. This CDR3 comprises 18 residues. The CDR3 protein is CASSPVWKAIRGTGELFF. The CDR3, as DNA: TGCGCCAGCAGCCCTGTTTGGAAGGCGATTCGTGGCACCGGGGAGCTGTTTTTT.